This entry features one T cell receptor beta chain sequence. This receptor's antigen is unknown. Base qualities are not recorded, but no much larger clone differs from it by a single base. These data are taken from a study of OX40 agonist ivuxolimab in advanced cancers. Context from the whole study: Ivuxolimab was an agonistic, fully human IgG2 monoclonal antibody directed against OX40 (CD134), a costimulatory receptor. The point of sequencing TCRbeta in the periphery was to test whether ivuxolimab changed TCR sequence diversity and drove clonal T-cell expansion. Intravenous ivuxolimab was administered to patients every 2 weeks at six dose levels: 0.01, 0.1, 0.3, 1.5, 3 and 10 mg/kg. A male proportion of under 85% and a mean age of around 60 years, ranging from roughly 20 to 80, were recorded for the dose-escalation cohort. Prior anti-PD-1, anti-PD-L1 or anti-CTLA-4 therapy was permitted, and approximately 40% of dose-escalation patients had received checkpoint inhibitors. Of the roughly 52 dose-escalation patients, hepatocellular carcinoma was present in some 19, melanoma in roughly 15, renal cell carcinoma in 9 and head and neck cancer in 9. Partial responses occurred in three dose-escalation patients, of whom one had hepatocellular carcinoma and two had cutaneous melanoma. The paper reports the monotherapy dose-escalation portion (N of about 56 patients) of the phase I ivuxolimab trial.

Genomic DNA was isolated from the sorted cells so that the TCRbeta CDR3 region could be sequenced. The immunoSEQ Assay was used for sequencing of TCRbeta CDR3 regions. The table was pulled from immuneACCESS by TCRdb, which kept in-frame rearrangements only. Such tables lose some clones; where checked, under half of the loss comes from unresolved V genes, and the rest has no known cause. Counted in this sample were tens of thousands of clones; roughly nine tenths of them appeared once. The ten largest clones add up to roughly 6.5% of the sample. Reading from cysteine to phenylalanine, the CDR3 counts 15 amino acids. The kept DNA is CDR3 alone, 45 bases in frame from the first base. V lost 1 base and J lost 0 bases; the stretch between them is 7 bases long. CDR1 and CDR2 were assigned from the germline V gene as MDHEN and SYDVKM. Patients with a history of autoimmune disease or receiving systemic immunosuppression were excluded from the trial. Peripheral blood for TCR sequencing was collected from all dose cohorts at baseline, on cycle 4 day 1, and on cycle 7 day 1. Samples were obtained from an open-label, multicenter, first-in-human phase I dose-escalation trial of ivuxolimab. The trial enrolled adults with locally advanced or metastatic head and neck squamous cell, hepatocellular, melanoma or renal cell carcinoma. Before TCR sequencing, CD4+ and CD8+ T cells were separately sorted from peripheral blood.

What the authors observed across the whole study: At doses of 0.1 to 3.0 mg/kg, clonal expansion of both CD4+ and CD8+ blood T cells was observed from baseline to week 6. Which antigens the clonally expanded peripheral T cells were specific for was not determined. In the 0.1-3.0 mg/kg groups, partial responders had among the lowest normalized peripheral clonal expansion, particularly in CD8+ T cells. Low levels of normalized T-cell clonal expansion were also seen in some patients who did not respond. After ivuxolimab, expanded clones were on average more numerous among CD8+ T cells than among CD4+ T cells.

This TCR was recovered from an adult with an advanced solid tumor such as melanoma, head and neck, liver or kidney cancer. The material sequenced was CD4+ or CD8+ T cells sorted from blood, taken in a trial of the OX40 agonist ivuxolimab. Recombination joined TRBV28 with TRBJ2-1; D gene: possibly TRBD2, on 5 matching bases. In nucleotides, the sequence is TGTGCCAGCAGTTTATTGGGGAGCTCCTACAATGAGCAGTTCTTC. The resulting protein is CASSLLGSSYNEQFF.